The clone carrying this TCR beta chain was seen repeatedly, ten times or more. Its antigen is undetermined. The source of the sample is a study of CD8+CD57+ T cells in acquired aplastic anemia. Study overall: Average DNA yield from sorted CD4+ and CD8+ cells was approximately 3 ug. General study findings and limits: The study identified more than 25 CD8+ CDR3 sequences shared by patients and controls.

Previously, flow cytometry had revealed CD8+CD57+ cell expansion in the patients chosen for sequencing. Genomic DNA acted as the template from which TCR beta VDJ combination and CDR3 sequence profiling were carried out. TCRdb reanalysed the reads using MiXCR and keeps one entry per CDR3 protein. The sample consists of approximately 150,000 distinct CDR3 sequences, roughly 43% of them appearing once. Per germline, CDR1 MNHEY and CDR2 SVGAGI. This CDR3 spans 13 amino acids. The V and J ends lost 2 bases and 4 bases respectively, with 8 bases between them. This receptor was obtained from a human donor with aplastic anemia. The material sequenced was sorted CD4+, CD8+, or CD8+CD57+ T cells (not recorded which) from PBMCs. The V call is TRBV6-5, the J call TRBJ1-2; possible D gene TRBD1, 6 bases. As DNA, the CDR3 is TGTGCCAGCAGTTACGAGGGGGTCTATGGCTACACCTTC. Its translation is CASSYEGVYGYTF.